This T cell receptor beta chain was identified in a study of regulatory T cells in long-lasting Graves disease. Study-level background: Over 5 years of antithyroid drugs plus positive TSH receptor antibodies defined persistent Graves' disease. Broader study findings: Few sampled subjects may have lowered accuracy.

Time point here: persistent/refractory GD, antithyroid drugs over 5 years with positive TRAb. PBMC-extracted RNA yielded the TCR library. V shed 2 bases and J shed 2 bases, with 10 bases lying between them. The CDR3 length is 14 residues. Germline-derived CDR1 and CDR2 are SGHRS and YFSETQ. iRepertoire HTBI primers and Arm-PCR of CDR3 regions built TCR beta libraries. TCRdb reanalysed the multiplex PCR reads using MiXCR and keeps one entry per CDR3 protein. The profile shows around 340,000 distinct CDR3 sequences, 20% of them singletons. This clonotype occurred many times. Its target is unknown. The TCR sequence derives from a female donor with Graves disease. The chain recombines TRBV5-1 with TRBJ1-2; D remains ambiguous. The material was peripheral blood mononuclear cells (PBMCs), obtained when the disease was refractory, from a patient treated with antithyroid drugs. The CDR3 sequence: CASSFTTENYGYTF. The DNA of the CDR3 is TGCGCCAGCAGCTTCACCACCGAGAACTATGGCTACACCTTC.